This paragraph reports one T cell receptor beta chain. Other DNA sequences in this specimen translate into the identical CDR3. The data originate from a study of T cell responses to AZD1222 COVID-19 vaccine. Libraries were prepared by immunoSEQ multiplex PCR; TCRdb keeps only in-frame clonotypes and omits some of them. The sample holds over 130,000 clones, 92% seen once. This CDR3 comprises 13 residues. Deletions cut 6 bases from V and 1 base from J, with 9 bases between. The genes are TRBV12-3 or TRBV12-4 and TRBJ1-1; D uncertain. The sequence derives from an adult who received the AZD1222 COVID-19 vaccine. Source: peripheral blood, taken 28 days after the second AZD1222 dose. The chain's CDR3 is CASSLPPNTEAFF. The DNA of the CDR3 is TGTGCCAGCAGCCTTCCGCCGAACACTGAAGCTTTCTTT.